This T cell receptor beta chain was observed in a study of Graves' ophthalmopathy and Graves' hyperthyroidism. Amplification of the TCR beta CDR3 regions used RNA transcripts (as template). HTBI-primed first-round RT-PCR preceded second-round multiplex PCR. TCRdb re-derived calls from the multiplex PCR reads in MiXCR, one entry per CDR3 protein. Of 560,000 or so distinct CDR3 sequences detected, 39% appear once; the ten largest clones hold about 4.2%. Uncontrolled infections, other autoimmune diseases, pregnancy or lactation barred patients from enrollment. Symptoms, serum thyroxine and TRAb, thyroid ultrasound, and orbital computed tomography formed the diagnostic basis. From germline, CDR1 is MNHEY and CDR2 SVGAGI. The V segment lost 0 bases and the J segment 7 bases; nucleotides outside the gene matches: 6. This CDR3 has 17 amino acids. Note on this clonotype: What it binds is unknown.

The study, taken as a whole, reports: The model flagged ophthalmopathy progression at roughly 64% sensitivity and under 75% specificity. Sensitivity reached roughly 88% and specificity about 76% for a 13-signature model separating ophthalmopathy from stable hyperthyroidism.

Sequencing was carried out using peripheral blood or thyroid tissue (not recorded which). The sequence came from an adult man with Graves' hyperthyroidism. This sequence joins TRBV6-5 and TRBJ2-2; TRBD2 matches at 12 bases. The CDR3 is CASSYSTSGSRVGELFF. DNA for the CDR3: TGTGCCAGCAGTTACTCGACTAGCGGGAGTAGGGTCGGGGAGCTGTTTTTT.